The T cell receptor (beta chain) under discussion was sequenced for a study of T cell responses to AZD1222 COVID-19 vaccine. Timing groups of about 4 and about 12 weeks for second doses were pooled. Only in-frame clones appear in the TCRdb table, and some are missing; sequencing was by immunoSEQ multiplex PCR. The sample carries 13,000 to 15,000 clones, roughly 80% recorded once. CDR1 is LGHNA and CDR2 is YNFKEQ in the germline V gene. The CDR3 extends over 15 amino acids. V lost 0 bases to trimming and J lost 5 bases; unmatched junction nucleotides: 5. This clone was seen a single time. This clonotype was sampled from an adult who received the AZD1222 COVID-19 vaccine. J is TRBJ1-2 and V is TRBV4-2; TRBD1 matches 8 bases. The sample consisted of peripheral blood, taken 28 days after the second AZD1222 dose. Here the CDR3 reads CASSQEGQAPYGYTF. The DNA for the CDR3 is TGTGCCAGCAGCCAAGAGGGACAGGCCCCATATGGCTACACCTTC.